This paragraph covers one T cell receptor (beta chain) sequence. Sequencing used immunoSEQ multiplex PCR; TCRdb keeps in-frame clones, though not all of them. Of about 48,000 clones in the sample, 80% to 95% were seen once. This record belongs to a study of OX40 agonist ivuxolimab in advanced cancers. Whole-study context: Ivuxolimab, an agonistic anti-OX40 (CD134) antibody, was given to patients. Patients undergoing dose escalation presented with hepatocellular carcinoma, melanoma, renal cell or head and neck cancer. Averaging around 60 years in age, with a range of 23 to 79, the cohort was about 83% male. Patients with prior anti-PD-1, anti-PD-L1 or anti-CTLA-4 therapy were eligible; less than 50% had some.

Per the germline V gene, CDR1 is MRHNA and CDR2 is SNTAGT. This CDR3 is built from 13 residues. The ends were cut back, 3 bases at V and 6 bases at J, with 10 bases in the middle. The clonotype was recovered from an adult with an advanced solid tumor such as melanoma, head and neck, liver or kidney cancer. Sample: CD4+ or CD8+ T cells sorted from blood, taken in a trial of the OX40 agonist ivuxolimab. This chain connects TRBV6-4 to TRBJ2-3; no firm D call. CDR3 sequence (DNA): TGTGCCAGCAGTGAAGGAGACAAGGATACGCAGTATTTT. Translated: CASSEGDKDTQYF.